The 27 T cell receptor beta chains presented below share a single source sample, sequenced in a study of tumor and adjacent non-tumor tissue in lung cancer (dated by TCRdb to the late 2010s). RNA was isolated from bulk, unsorted tissue, and RNA quality was assessed with a NanoDrop ND-1000 and an Agilent 2100. The normal lung samples consisted of distant non-tumor tissue collected more than 3 cm from the tumor edge. The library was made by multiplex PCR. The run used an Illumina HiSeq 2500. Following protocols modified from ARM-PCR, the researchers constructed TCRbeta libraries through three rounds of nested PCR with primers (Table S4). The raw public reads went through TCRdb reprocessing: fastp at Q25, MiXCR clone calling, in-frame beta chains kept. Each entry is one CDR3 protein sequence, shown with its most common DNA and genes. This sample comprises 50,000 to 60,000 distinct CDR3 sequences, 74% of them detected only once. The ten largest clones add up to around 25% of the sample.

Sample: distant non-tumor lung tissue. Every receptor here comes from a woman in her sixties or seventies with non-small cell lung cancer.

Concerning this clonotype itself: The junction does not match germline at one end; this may be a read error. The CDR3 DNA follows: TGTGTCTGCACGGCGGACTATAATTCAGCCCTCCACTTT. Its protein is CVCTADYNSALHF. V gene TRBV30 combines with J gene TRBJ1-6; D not certain. CDR3 length: 13 residues. Germline V CDR1 and CDR2: GTSNPN, SVGIG (reference sequence).

The rearrangement uses TRBV12-3 or TRBV12-4 and TRBJ2-1; weak D call: TRBD2 (6 bases). V was shortened by 5 bases and J by 8 bases, with 22 bases between the two germline ends. The CDR3 spans 16 residues. The CDR3 nucleotides are TGTGCCAGCAGTCCACGACTAGTCCAATGTAGGGATGAGCAGTTCTTC. This gives the protein CASSPRLVQCRDEQFF.

This sequence joins TRBV11-2 and TRBJ2-7; TRBD1 might be the D (7 bases). The length of the CDR3 is 14 residues. With 5 bases removed from V and 9 bases from J, the gap between germline ends came to 20 bases. The germline gives CDR1 SGHAT, CDR2 FQNNGV. In nucleotides, the CDR3 is TGTGCCAGCAGCCGGGACTGGGCAGGGGGAGGGCAGTACTTC. Its protein product is CASSRDWAGGGQYF.

On this clonotype: A junction end diverges from the germline sequence, so it may reflect a read error. The chain carries TRBV6-2 or TRBV6-3 and TRBJ2-2, with D possibly called TRBD1 or TRBD2 (5 bases each). The CDR3 has 16 residues. CDR1 and CDR2 (germline): MNHEY, SVGEGT. CDR3 DNA sequence: TGTGCCAGCTCTTTTGAGCGGTTCGAAGGGGCCGGAGAGCTGTTTTTT. It specifies CASSFERFEGAGELFF.

Turning to this clonotype: The germline gene is not matched at one end of the junction; a read error may be the cause. This rearrangement joins TRBV11-2 to TRBJ2-7; D is undetermined. Germline CDR1 and CDR2: SGHAT and FQNNGV. The CDR3 has 14 amino acids. The DNA for the CDR3 is TGTACCAGCAGCTTGGACGGCAGTCCCTACGGGCAGTACTTC. Translation gives CTSSLDGSPYGQYF.

With respect to this clonotype: The conserved phenylalanine or tryptophan is not found at the CDR3 terminus, so this likely reflects a read error. This chain links TRBV4-1 with TRBJ2-5; tentatively, D is TRBD1 or TRBD2 (5 bases each). There are 15 residues in the CDR3. Trimming took 0 bases from V and 5 from J, leaving 13 bases between them. Per germline, CDR1 MGHRA and CDR2 YSYEKL. CDR3 DNA: TGCGCCAGCAGCCAAGATCGGGACGGGGCCGAGACCCAGTACTCC. Its protein product is CASSQDRDGAETQYS.

The chain is built from TRBV29-1 and TRBJ1-1; D is perhaps TRBD1 (5 bases). The CDR3 consists of 12 residues. CDR1 SQVTM and CDR2 ANQGSEA come from the germline V gene. This CDR3 is CIARVRDTEAFF. The CDR3 DNA reads TGCATCGCCAGGGTCAGGGATACTGAAGCTTTCTTT.

This clonotype was seen only a few times. The rearrangement links TRBV20-1 to TRBJ1-2; 9 bases align to TRBD1. The CDR3 is 16 residues long. With V trimmed by 0 bases and J by 4 bases, 9 bases remained unmatched. Germline values: CDR1 DFQATT, CDR2 SNEGSKA (reference sequence). The CDR3 loop reads CSARDPTGTGFYGYTF. Here the CDR3 DNA reads TGCAGTGCTAGAGACCCTACCGGGACAGGGTTCTATGGCTACACCTTC.

The rearrangement uses TRBV12-3 or TRBV12-4 and TRBJ1-2, with TRBD1 matching over 10 bases. CDR3 length equals 14 residues. The V gene end was trimmed by 7 bases and the J gene end by 3 bases; junction bases not matched to a gene: 5. CDR3 sequence (DNA): TGTGCCAGCAAGGGACAGGGGTCGGACTATGGCTACACCTTC. Amino acids: CASKGQGSDYGYTF.

In the case of this clonotype: A clone one base away is much larger, so this may be a read error. The chain couples TRBV11-2 to TRBJ2-7; D uncertain. CDR1 SGHAT and CDR2 FQNNGV come from the germline V gene. This CDR3 has 11 residues. Trimming took off 5 bases at V and 6 bases at J, with 8 bases between the two ends. The DNA of the CDR3 is TGTGCCAGCAGCCCGTACGCCGAGCAGTACTTC. Translation: CASSPYAEQYF.

The V and J genes are TRBV12-3 or TRBV12-4 and TRBJ2-1; 8 nucleotides agree with TRBD2. Trimming cost V 7 bases and J 7 bases; bases outside gene matches: 9. The length of the CDR3 is 14 residues. The CDR3 DNA sequence: TGTGCCAGCATTCGGGGGGGCCTTATTAATGAGCAGTTCTTC. This encodes CASIRGGLINEQFF.

Comments on this clonotype: Compared with germline, one end of the junction differs, possibly owing to a read error. The chain recombines TRBV29-1 with TRBJ1-2, with D unclear. Germline-derived CDR1 and CDR2 are SQVTM and ANQGSEA. There are 14 residues in the CDR3. CDR3 region: CSVAFGRQSAGYTF. The CDR3 nucleotides read TGTAGCGTTGCCTTTGGGAGACAAAGTGCTGGCTACACCTTC.

Concerning this clonotype itself: A single base separates this from a much larger clone, so it may be a read error. The V gene is TRBV28, the J gene TRBJ1-3, with 11 bases aligning to TRBD1. The ends lost 7 bases at V and 5 bases at J; junction bases unmatched: 19. The CDR3 spans 19 residues. From germline, CDR1 is MDHEN and CDR2 SYDVKM. CDR3 sequence: CASNSIGTGGMLERNTIYF. The CDR3 DNA reads TGTGCCAGCAATTCCATCGGGACAGGGGGGATGTTGGAAAGAAACACCATATATTTT.

A remark on this clonotype: Since a much larger clone is just one base distant, this may be a read error. This chain connects TRBV5-4 to TRBJ2-5; D is undetermined. Germline V CDR1 and CDR2: SGHNT, YYREEE (reference sequence). CDR3 size: 13 residues. CDR3 region: CAGSLPSQETQYF. Here the CDR3 DNA reads TGTGCCGGCAGCTTGCCCTCCCAAGAGACCCAGTACTTC.

In its sample, this clonotype ranks as medium-sized. V is TRBV10-2 and J is TRBJ2-7, with D hard to call. The CDR3 has 14 amino acids. Germline values: CDR1 WSHSY, CDR2 SAAADI. Trimming removed 0 bases at V and 1 base at J, with 7 bases between. CDR3 in DNA: TGCGCCAGCAGTGAGTCGGGTCTTTCCTACGAGCAGTACTTC. As protein: CASSESGLSYEQYF.

This clonotype was found many times. The chain has TRBV6-1 and TRBJ2-7, with 12 bases that match TRBD2. There are 14 residues in the CDR3. V shed 6 bases and J 4 bases; nucleotides not matched to a gene: 4. The germline V gene has CDR1 MNHNS and CDR2 SASEGT. Written as DNA, the CDR3 is TGTGCCAGCAGCCGCGGACTAGCGGGGTACGAGCAGTACTTC. As protein: CASSRGLAGYEQYF.

This clonotype came up a few times. A read error may account for a junction end that differs from germline. This rearrangement joins TRBV7-2 to TRBJ2-3; 15 bases are a match to TRBD2. CDR1 is SGHTA, CDR2 FQGNSA, per germline. CDR3 length equals 15 residues. CDR3 DNA sequence: TGTCCCAGCAGCTCGGGACTAGCGGGGGGAGATACGCAGTATTTT. It is translated as CPSSSGLAGGDTQYF.

Points on this clonotype: The germline gene is not matched at one end of the junction; a read error may be the cause. The chain combines TRBV28 with TRBJ1-1; D is uncertain. Germline loops: CDR1 MDHEN, CDR2 SYDVKM. There are 15 residues in the CDR3. This chain's CDR3 is CASSLLSPTYTEAFF. The CDR3 bases are TGCGCCAGCAGTTTATTGAGTCCTACCTACACTGAAGCTTTCTTT. Supplemented by reference TRBV28 and TRBJ1-1, the full variable domain reads DVKVTQSSRYLVKRTGEKVFLECVQDMDHENMFWYRQDPGLGLRLIYFSYDVKMKEKGDIPEGYSVSREKKERFSLILESASTNQTSMYLCASSLLSPTYTEAFFGQGTRLTVV.

Regarding this clonotype: Germline is not matched at one junction end, which may reflect a read error. This chain connects TRBV5-4 to TRBJ2-1; 8 bases are shared with TRBD1. The CDR3 contains 17 residues. Looked up from germline, CDR1 is SGHNT and CDR2 is YYREEE (reference sequence). Written as DNA, the CDR3 is TGTACCAGCAGTTTGGACGGCGGACAGGGAATTGACAATGAGCAGTTCTTC. It codes for CTSSLDGGQGIDNEQFF.

The chain has TRBV10-2 and TRBJ2-3; possible D gene TRBD1, 6 bases. Germline lookup yields CDR1 WSHSY and CDR2 SAAADI. There are 12 residues in the CDR3. The germline V and J ends were trimmed by 7 bases and 8 bases, with 13 bases remaining between them. CDR3 protein: CASTHRAGTQYF. The CDR3 nucleotides are TGCGCCAGCACACACAGGGCCGGTACGCAGTATTTT.

Comments on this clonotype: The germline gene is not matched at one end of the junction; a read error may be the cause. The rearrangement joins TRBV6-2 or TRBV6-3 to TRBJ2-7; no clear D. This CDR3 contains 12 residues. Looked up from germline, CDR1 is MNHEY and CDR2 is SVGEGT. The CDR3 region has the DNA TGTGCCAGCAGTGCCCTTCTCTCCGAGAAGTACTTC. It yields the protein CASSALLSEKYF.

This clonotype has ten or more counts. The chain is built from TRBV28 and TRBJ2-5; D uncertain. The CDR3 spans 13 residues. Trimming removed 6 bases from V and 1 base from J, with 9 bases in between. CDR1 is MDHEN, CDR2 SYDVKM, per germline. The CDR3 loop is CASRSPFQETQYF. The CDR3 DNA reads as TGTGCCAGCAGATCCCCCTTCCAAGAGACCCAGTACTTC.

This clonotype was seen many times. The gene calls are TRBV4-1 and TRBJ1-2; D remains unclear. Trimming took 1 base from V and 2 from J, leaving 11 bases between them. The germline gives CDR1 MGHRA, CDR2 YSYEKL. The CDR3 length is 15 residues. CDR3 region: CASSQVGSGNYGYTF. The CDR3 nucleotides are TGCGCCAGCAGCCAAGTTGGGTCGGGAAACTATGGCTACACCTTC.

This clonotype has a handful of counts. At one boundary the junction diverges from the germline segment, which might be a read error. The chain recombines TRBV29-1 with TRBJ2-2; D may be TRBD2 (6 bases). There are 13 residues in the CDR3. The germline gives CDR1 SQVTM, CDR2 ANQGSEA. The CDR3, as DNA: TGCAGCCTTGATGGGCTGAACACCGGGGGGCTGTTTTTT. Translation gives CSLDGLNTGGLFF.

Worth noting for this clonotype: At one end, the junction sequence differs from germline, possibly due to a read error. The chain uses TRBV29-1 and TRBJ1-4; D gene unclear. The germline gives CDR1 SQVTM, CDR2 ANQGSEA. CDR3 size: 12 residues. CDR3 loop: CSAVTQNEKLLF. CDR3 in DNA: TGCAGCGCCGTTACGCAGAATGAAAAACTGCTCTTT.

For this clonotype: One end of the junction fails to match germline, which may point to a read error. The DNA for the CDR3 is TGCAGCGCCGAAGATGATAACTATGGCTACATCTTC. This sequence encodes CSAEDDNYGYIF. The chain employs TRBV29-1 and TRBJ1-2; the D is unclear. Looked up from germline, CDR1 is SQVTM and CDR2 is ANQGSEA. The CDR3 has 12 residues.

With respect to this clonotype: Possible read error: a much larger clone is one base away. A read error is likely, as this CDR3 ends without the conserved phenylalanine or tryptophan. CDR3 residues: CASSLGGVNNEQFL. The CDR3 nucleotides read TGCGCCAGCAGCTTAGGAGGGGTAAACAATGAGCAGTTCCTC. The chain uses TRBV5-1 and TRBJ2-1, with a tentative D call TRBD2 (6 bases). The germline CDR1 and CDR2 sequences are SGHRS and YFSETQ. Deletions cut 2 bases from V and 5 bases from J, with 11 bases between. CDR3 length equals 14 residues.